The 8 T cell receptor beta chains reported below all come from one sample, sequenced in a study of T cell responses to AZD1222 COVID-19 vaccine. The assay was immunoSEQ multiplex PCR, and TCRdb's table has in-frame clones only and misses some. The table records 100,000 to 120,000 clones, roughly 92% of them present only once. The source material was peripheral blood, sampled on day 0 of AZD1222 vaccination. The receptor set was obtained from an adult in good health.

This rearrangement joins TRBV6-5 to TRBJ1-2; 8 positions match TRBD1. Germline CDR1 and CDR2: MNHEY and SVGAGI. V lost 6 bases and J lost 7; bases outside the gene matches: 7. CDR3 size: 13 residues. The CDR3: CASSQTGDPGYTF. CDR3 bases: TGTGCCAGCAGCCAGACAGGGGATCCTGGCTACACCTTC.

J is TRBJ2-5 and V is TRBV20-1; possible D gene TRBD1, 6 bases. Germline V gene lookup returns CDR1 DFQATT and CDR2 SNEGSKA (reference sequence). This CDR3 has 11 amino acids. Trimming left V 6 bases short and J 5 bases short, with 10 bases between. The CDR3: CSAAQGETQYF. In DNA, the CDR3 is TGCAGTGCAGCTCAGGGGGAGACCCAGTACTTC.

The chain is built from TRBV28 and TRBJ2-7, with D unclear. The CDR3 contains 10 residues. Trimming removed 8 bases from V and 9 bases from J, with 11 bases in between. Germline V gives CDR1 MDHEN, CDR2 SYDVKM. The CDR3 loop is CASGRLWQYF. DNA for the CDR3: TGTGCCAGCGGCCGCCTCTGGCAGTACTTC.

CDR3 sequence (DNA): TGTGCCAGCAGTAAAAGGACAGGGAGAACCGGGGAGCTGTTTTTT. It encodes CASSKRTGRTGELFF. The rearrangement links TRBV7-9 to TRBJ2-2, with 8 bases fitting TRBD1. V dropped 6 bases and J dropped 5; count of bases not matched to a gene: 8. Germline V gives CDR1 SEHNR, CDR2 FQNEAQ (reference sequence). The CDR3 loop spans 15 amino acids. The full variable domain, in which reference TRBV7-9 and TRBJ2-2 provide the parts outside the CDR3, is DTGVSQNPRHKITKRGQNVTFRCDPISEHNRLYWYRQTLGQGPEFLTYFQNEAQLEKSRLLSDRFSAERPKGSFSTLEIQRTEQGDSAMYLCASSKRTGRTGELFFGEGSRLTVL.

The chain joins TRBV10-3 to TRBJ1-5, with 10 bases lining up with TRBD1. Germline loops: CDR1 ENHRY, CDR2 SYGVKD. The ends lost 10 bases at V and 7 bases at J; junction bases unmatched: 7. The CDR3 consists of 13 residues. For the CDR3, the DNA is TGTGCCAGCACAGGGACAGGGGAGCAGCCCCAGCATTTT. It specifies CASTGTGEQPQHF.

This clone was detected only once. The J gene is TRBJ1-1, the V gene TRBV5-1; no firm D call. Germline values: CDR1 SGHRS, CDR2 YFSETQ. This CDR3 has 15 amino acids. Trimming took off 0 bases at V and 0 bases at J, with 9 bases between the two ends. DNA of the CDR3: TGCGCCAGCAGCTTGGGACCGCGTATGAACACTGAAGCTTTCTTT. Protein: CASSLGPRMNTEAFF.

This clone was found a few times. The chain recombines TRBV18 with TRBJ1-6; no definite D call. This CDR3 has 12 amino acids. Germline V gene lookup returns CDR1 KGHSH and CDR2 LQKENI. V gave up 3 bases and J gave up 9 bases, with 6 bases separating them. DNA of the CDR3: TGTGCCAGCTCACCCGAGGGTTCACCCCTCCACTTT. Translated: CASSPEGSPLHF.

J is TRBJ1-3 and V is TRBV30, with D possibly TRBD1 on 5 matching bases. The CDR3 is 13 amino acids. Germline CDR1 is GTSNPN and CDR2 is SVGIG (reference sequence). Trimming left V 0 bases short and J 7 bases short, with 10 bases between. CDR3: CAWSVGVGNTIYF. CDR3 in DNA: TGTGCCTGGAGTGTGGGGGTCGGGAACACCATATATTTT.